This T cell receptor beta chain was captured by sequencing in a study of T cell repertoires in cytomegalovirus infection (dated by TCRdb to the late 2010s). At the level of the whole study: The peptide stimulations were aimed at well-studied HLA-B-restricted epitopes as well as recently identified HLA-C-restricted CMV epitopes, whose presentation resists viral immunomodulation. Donor HLA type was relevant to the analysis, as public TCR beta signatures indicated carriage of CMV infection together with the matching HLA type.

Overall study outcomes, separate from this receptor: In both this cohort and an independent roughly 330-donor cohort, the cumulative frequency of public TCR beta family members distinguished carriers of CMV infection plus the relevant HLA type. The ex vivo response was dominated by HLA-C-restricted CMV-specific TCR beta clonotypes, and the single most frequent clonotype in two of eight donors was supplied by these HLA-C-restricted clonotypes.

For this clonotype: The antigen it binds to is not known. No clone much larger than this one lies a single base away; base qualities are absent.

CDR1 SNHLY and CDR2 FYNNEI were looked up in the germline V gene. The CDR3, cysteine through phenylalanine, is 14 amino acids long. The only DNA kept is the CDR3, 42 bases in frame from the first base. Deletion took 3 bases off V and 5 bases off J, with a span of 11 bases between the germline ends. The treatment or condition label here, explained by the study, means: in vitro stimulation with specific CMV peptide epitopes to enrich CMV-specific T cells. For sequencing, an Illumina HiSeq 1500 was employed. TCRdb reanalyzed the raw reads on its own, using fastp at Q25 for trimming and MiXCR for clone calling, and kept in-frame beta chains. All rows with the same CDR3 protein become a single entry with the most common DNA and genes. In this sample the table shows about 830,000 distinct CDR3 sequences, over 25% of which occur a single time. The top ten clones comprise 9.5% to 15% of the sample.

The sequence was collected from a human donor in good health (CMV status not recorded). Some clones in this sample may be carry-over from other donors' samples. This specimen was cultured CD8+ T cells from PBMCs, taken from culture after CMV antigen stimulation. This sequence uses TRBV2 and TRBJ1-5; the D gene is perhaps TRBD1, from 6 matching bases. At the DNA level, the sequence is TGTGCCAGCAGTGACTCAGGGGCGGATCAGCCCCAGCATTTT. It codes for CASSDSGADQPQHF.